The T cell receptor (beta chain) under discussion was sequenced for a study of T-cell memory formation after mild COVID-19. About the research overall: TCR clusters were mostly confined to one donor each. Broader study findings: For contracting clones, CD4+ ones sat mainly in CM and EM, CD8+ in EMRA. That cross-reactive memory joined was suggested by some responding clones appearing in pre-infection memory.

The sample holds a few counts of this clonotype. Its specificity is unknown. This CDR3 is 13 amino acids long. V shed 5 bases, J shed 4 bases, and the junction held 2 bases outside the gene matches. CDR1 is SGHTA, CDR2 FQGNSA, per germline. Constant-segment primers served in 5'RACE that generated TCR alpha and TCR beta cDNA libraries bearing sample barcodes and UMIs. TCRdb re-derived calls from the 5' RACE reads in MiXCR, one entry per CDR3 protein. The sample contains approximately 300,000 distinct CDR3 sequences, approximately 15% of which appear only once. Sample: PBMCs or a T cell subset sorted from them (not recorded which). This chain joins TRBV7-2 and TRBJ1-2; TRBD1 matches 9 bases. This TCR was sampled from a man aged 18 to 35 who had mild COVID-19 (a few samples of this study predate the infection). Cell type and time point are not known. CDR3 DNA: TGTGCCAGCAGCAAGGGACAGGGCTATGGCTACACCTTC. It is translated as CASSKGQGYGYTF.